This TCR beta chain was captured by sequencing in a study of blood T cells in healthy people across ages. Sample-barcoded 5' priming and a J-beta primer mix drove a second PCR of about 6 to 12 cycles. Every single cDNA molecule received a tag from a template-switch adaptor with 12 random nucleotides. TCRdb itself ran the 5' RACE reads through MiXCR, one entry per CDR3 protein. The sample gives roughly 800,000 distinct CDR3 sequences, around 36% of which show up once; 13% is in the top ten. From germline, CDR1 is DFQATT and CDR2 SNEGSKA (reference sequence). The CDR3 is 15 amino acids. Concerning this clonotype: One end of the junction is discordant with germline, which a read error may explain.

This chain joins TRBV20-1 and TRBJ1-2; 8 nucleotides agree with TRBD1. Material: blood. The clonotype originates from a man between 18 and 35 years old in good health. Written as DNA, the CDR3 is TGCAGTGCTAGATTTCGGACAGGGTCTAACTATGGCTACATCTTC. Translation: CSARFRTGSNYGYIF.